Listed below are T cell receptor beta chains from one sample, sequenced in a study of lymphopenia after photon versus proton radiotherapy. Method: immunoSEQ multiplex PCR; TCRdb's copy keeps in-frame clones and lacks some. Of around 53,000 clones in the sample, around 83% are singletons; the top ten hold about 29%. Here the sequenced sample was peripheral blood, taken from a patient treated with photon-based radiotherapy. The source is a man over 45 with gastric cancer. Each CDR3 is given with its conserved first and last residue. Fields, in order: clone size, J gene, D gene, V gene, CDR3 protein, CDR3 DNA. D genes are given only for firm matches. Not every row has a clone size; where given, it reads once, few, many or a size class.

size: -
J: TRBJ1-3
D: -
V: TRBV6-6
CDR3: CASSYRPSSGNTIYF
DNA: TGTGCCAGCAGTTACCGTCCAAGCTCTGGAAACACCATATATTTT

size: -
J: TRBJ1-3
D: -
V: TRBV7-9
CDR3: CASSLYQGTGNTIYF
DNA: TGTGCCAGCAGCTTGTATCAGGGAACAGGAAACACCATATATTTT

size: few
J: TRBJ2-7
D: -
V: TRBV6-5
CDR3: CASSYWRF
DNA: TGTGCCAGCAGTTACTGGCGCTTC

size: -
J: TRBJ1-1
D: -
V: TRBV30
CDR3: CAWSGRGRGTEAFF
DNA: TGTGCCTGGAGTGGACGGGGGAGAGGGACTGAAGCTTTCTTT

size: -
J: TRBJ2-7
D: -
V: TRBV6-5
CDR3: CASNSHRAGYEQYF
DNA: TGTGCCAGCAACTCGCACCGGGCAGGATACGAGCAGTACTTC

size: -
J: TRBJ2-7
D: TRBD1
V: TRBV27
CDR3: CASSRTGGAYEQYF
DNA: TGTGCCAGCAGTCGAACAGGGGGTGCGTACGAGCAGTACTTC

size: -
J: TRBJ2-7
D: -
V: TRBV11-2
CDR3: CASSLEGGRGYEQYF
DNA: TGTGCCAGCAGCTTAGAAGGTGGGCGGGGATACGAGCAGTACTTC

size: few
J: TRBJ1-1
D: -
V: TRBV5-6
CDR3: CASSLAQGILGGNTEAFF
DNA: TGTGCCAGCAGCTTGGCCCAGGGTATACTGGGTGGGAACACTGAAGCTTTCTTT

size: -
J: TRBJ1-1
D: -
V: TRBV29-1
CDR3: CSVKPYTEAFF
DNA: TGCAGCGTTAAGCCCTACACTGAAGCTTTCTTT

size: -
J: TRBJ2-7
D: TRBD1
V: TRBV7-6
CDR3: CASSAGGEQYF
DNA: TGTGCCAGCAGCGCAGGGGGCGAGCAGTACTTC

size: -
J: TRBJ2-2
D: -
V: TRBV7-6
CDR3: CASSLATGTGELFF
DNA: TGTGCCAGCAGCTTAGCTACGGGGACCGGGGAGCTGTTTTTT

size: -
J: TRBJ2-3
D: -
V: TRBV11-3
CDR3: CASSSGKSTDTQYF
DNA: TGTGCCAGCAGCTCAGGGAAAAGCACAGATACGCAGTATTTT

size: -
J: TRBJ1-2
D: -
V: TRBV10-3
CDR3: CAISDLGGVIGYTF
DNA: TGTGCCATCAGTGACCTCGGGGGCGTAATTGGCTACACCTTC

size: -
J: TRBJ2-7
D: TRBD2
V: TRBV4-3
CDR3: CASSQEGGTTYEQYF
DNA: TGCGCCAGCAGCCAAGAGGGGGGGACCACCTACGAGCAGTACTTC

size: -
J: TRBJ2-1
D: TRBD1
V: TRBV7-2
CDR3: CASAPGQGAHEQFF
DNA: TGTGCCAGCGCACCGGGACAGGGGGCACATGAGCAGTTCTTC

size: -
J: TRBJ1-3
D: -
V: TRBV6-1
CDR3: CASRSPGFGNTIYF
DNA: TGTGCCAGCAGGTCCCCGGGCTTTGGAAACACCATATATTTT

size: -
J: TRBJ1-1
D: -
V: TRBV6-5
CDR3: CASSYDPGEEAFF
DNA: TGTGCCAGCAGTTACGACCCTGGGGAGGAAGCTTTCTTT

size: -
J: TRBJ2-7
D: -
V: TRBV15
CDR3: CATSREATSYEQYF
DNA: TGTGCCACCAGCAGAGAAGCGACTAGTTACGAGCAGTACTTC

size: -
J: TRBJ1-5
D: -
V: TRBV4-1
CDR3: CASSPTGGGQPQHF
DNA: TGCGCCAGCAGCCCCACCGGGGGCGGTCAGCCCCAGCATTTT

size: -
J: TRBJ2-1
D: TRBD2
V: TRBV28
CDR3: CASSLLAGEYEQFF
DNA: TGTGCCAGCAGTTTACTAGCGGGAGAGTATGAGCAGTTCTTC

size: -
J: TRBJ2-1
D: -
V: TRBV5-1
CDR3: CASSTPTGRDEQFF
DNA: TGCGCCAGCAGCACCCCGACAGGTAGGGATGAGCAGTTCTTC

size: -
J: TRBJ2-1
D: -
V: TRBV5-1
CDR3: CASSSGQSYNEQFF
DNA: TGCGCCAGCAGCTCCGGACAGTCCTACAATGAGCAGTTCTTC

size: -
J: TRBJ1-3
D: TRBD1
V: TRBV6-1
CDR3: CASSAGQSSGNTIYF
DNA: TGTGCCAGCAGCGCGGGACAGTCCTCTGGAAACACCATATATTTT

size: -
J: TRBJ2-1
D: TRBD2
V: TRBV5-4
CDR3: CASSLGLAGVGNEQFF
DNA: TGTGCCAGCAGCTTGGGACTAGCGGGAGTGGGCAATGAGCAGTTCTTC

size: -
J: TRBJ2-5
D: -
V: TRBV11-2
CDR3: CASSLVAGSPGETQYF
DNA: TGTGCCAGCAGCTTAGTTGCCGGGAGCCCCGGGGAGACCCAGTACTTC

size: once
J: TRBJ2-7
D: TRBD1
V: TRBV10-3
CDR3: CAISDPGTESYEQYF
DNA: TGTGCCATCAGTGACCCCGGGACAGAATCCTACGAGCAGTACTTC

size: -
J: TRBJ1-2
D: -
V: TRBV7-3
CDR3: CASSLLQGGSYGYTF
DNA: TGTGCCAGCAGCTTATTACAGGGCGGCAGCTATGGCTACACCTTC

size: -
J: TRBJ2-7
D: -
V: TRBV28
CDR3: CASSFPSRQVTINRYEQYF
DNA: TGTGCCAGCAGTTTTCCCTCCCGGCAAGTGACGATCAACCGGTACGAGCAGTACTTC

size: -
J: TRBJ2-7
D: TRBD1
V: TRBV27
CDR3: CASRLTGTGIHEQYF
DNA: TGTGCCAGCAGACTAACCGGGACAGGGATTCACGAGCAGTACTTC

size: -
J: TRBJ2-2
D: -
V: TRBV28
CDR3: CASSTVRGTGELFF
DNA: TGTGCCAGCAGCACAGTTCGGGGCACCGGGGAGCTGTTTTTT

size: once
J: TRBJ2-2
D: TRBD2
V: TRBV5-8
CDR3: CASSTLAGGGTGELFF
DNA: TGTGCCAGCAGCACGCTAGCGGGAGGCGGCACCGGGGAGCTGTTTTTT

size: -
J: TRBJ2-1
D: -
V: TRBV18
CDR3: CASSPNRAGGHNEQFF
DNA: TGTGCCAGCTCACCAAACAGGGCAGGGGGGCACAATGAGCAGTTCTTC

size: -
J: TRBJ2-7
D: TRBD1
V: TRBV5-5
CDR3: CASSPWGQGTYEQYF
DNA: TGTGCCAGCAGCCCCTGGGGACAGGGAACCTACGAGCAGTACTTC

size: -
J: TRBJ1-5
D: TRBD1
V: TRBV28
CDR3: CASRQGQIGNQPQHF
DNA: TGTGCCAGCAGACAGGGGCAGATTGGCAATCAGCCCCAGCATTTT

size: -
J: TRBJ2-7
D: -
V: TRBV11-2
CDR3: CASSTRTENYEQYF
DNA: TGTGCCAGCAGCACTCGGACGGAGAACTACGAGCAGTACTTC

size: -
J: TRBJ1-1
D: -
V: TRBV20-1
CDR3: CSAGRGTEAFF
DNA: TGCAGTGCTGGGAGGGGAACTGAAGCTTTCTTT

size: -
J: TRBJ2-5
D: TRBD2
V: TRBV18
CDR3: CASSPTSGQETQYF
DNA: TGTGCCAGCTCACCGACTAGCGGGCAAGAGACCCAGTACTTC

size: -
J: TRBJ1-2
D: -
V: TRBV10-3
CDR3: CAISESGRLGYTF
DNA: TGTGCCATCAGTGAGTCGGGACGCTTGGGCTACACCTTC

size: -
J: TRBJ2-3
D: -
V: TRBV11-2
CDR3: CASSPKDTQYF
DNA: TGTGCCAGCAGCCCCAAGGATACGCAGTATTTT

size: -
J: TRBJ1-1
D: -
V: TRBV25-1
CDR3: CASSGELGSTEAFF
DNA: TGTGCCAGCAGTGGGGAATTAGGAAGCACTGAAGCTTTCTTT

size: -
J: TRBJ2-6
D: -
V: TRBV28
CDR3: CASSLPGANVLTF
DNA: TGTGCCAGCAGTTTACCAGGGGCCAACGTCCTGACTTTC

size: -
J: TRBJ1-5
D: TRBD1
V: TRBV28
CDR3: CASSPGGGSNQPQHF
DNA: TGTGCCAGCAGTCCAGGGGGAGGTAGCAATCAGCCCCAGCATTTT

size: -
J: TRBJ1-5
D: -
V: TRBV7-2
CDR3: CASSPDTAPYSNQPQHF
DNA: TGTGCCAGCAGCCCTGACACCGCTCCATATAGCAATCAGCCCCAGCATTTT

size: once
J: TRBJ2-2
D: -
V: TRBV5-5
CDR3: CASSLVFGGFSTGELFF
DNA: TGTGCCAGCAGCTTGGTTTTTGGGGGATTCAGCACCGGGGAGCTGTTTTTT

size: once
J: TRBJ2-7
D: -
V: TRBV5-1
CDR3: CASSFGGRGVEQYF
DNA: TGCGCCAGCAGCTTTGGGGGGCGGGGAGTGGAGCAGTACTTC

size: -
J: TRBJ2-3
D: TRBD2
V: TRBV29-1
CDR3: CSVEGGRAYSTDTQYF
DNA: TGCAGCGTTGAGGGCGGGAGGGCCTATTCTACAGATACGCAGTATTTT

size: -
J: TRBJ1-1
D: -
V: TRBV18
CDR3: CASSPPSGLLNTEAFF
DNA: TGTGCCAGCTCACCACCATCAGGTCTCCTAAACACTGAAGCTTTCTTT

size: -
J: TRBJ2-6
D: -
V: TRBV29-1
CDR3: CSVVGAGANVLTF
DNA: TGCAGCGTTGTAGGAGCTGGGGCCAACGTCCTGACTTTC

size: -
J: TRBJ1-1
D: TRBD1
V: TRBV5-6
CDR3: CASSLGVADRGNTEAFF
DNA: TGTGCCAGCAGCTTGGGGGTGGCAGACAGGGGGAACACTGAAGCTTTCTTT

size: -
J: TRBJ2-3
D: -
V: TRBV2
CDR3: CASSAGTASTDTQYF
DNA: TGTGCCAGCAGTGCCGGGACGGCTAGCACAGATACGCAGTATTTT

size: -
J: TRBJ1-5
D: -
V: TRBV6-1
CDR3: CASSERADQPQHF
DNA: TGTGCCAGCAGTGAAAGGGCAGACCAGCCCCAGCATTTT

size: -
J: TRBJ2-7
D: -
V: TRBV11-3
CDR3: CASSHASGEQYF
DNA: TGTGCCAGCAGCCATGCTTCGGGTGAGCAGTACTTC

size: once
J: TRBJ2-2
D: TRBD2
V: TRBV18
CDR3: CASSPTSGRSGELFF
DNA: TGTGCCAGCTCACCAACTAGCGGGAGATCCGGGGAGCTGTTTTTT

size: -
J: TRBJ1-2
D: TRBD1
V: TRBV19
CDR3: CASVETGGIGYGYTF
DNA: TGTGCCAGCGTTGAAACAGGGGGCATCGGGTATGGCTACACCTTC

size: -
J: TRBJ1-3
D: -
V: TRBV7-8
CDR3: CASSPSRDMRNTIYF
DNA: TGTGCCAGCAGCCCGTCCAGGGACATGAGAAACACCATATATTTT

size: once
J: TRBJ1-2
D: -
V: TRBV27
CDR3: CASSLRGIPSVGYTF
DNA: TGTGCCAGCAGTTTAAGAGGAATACCTTCGGTTGGCTACACCTTC

size: -
J: TRBJ1-3
D: -
V: TRBV29-1
CDR3: CRYSPRTVSGNTIYF
DNA: TGCAGATATAGTCCCCGGACGGTCTCTGGAAACACCATATATTTT